These 12 T cell receptor beta chains originate from one sample sequenced in a study of monozygotic twins with inflammatory bowel disease. Reanalyzing the 5' RACE reads, TCRdb keeps one entry per CDR3 protein, without DNA. This sample contains 400,000 or so distinct CDR3 sequences. The sample consisted of blood. The receptors were gathered from a human donor with ulcerative colitis or Crohn's disease, or a healthy co-twin of an affected twin (not recorded which).

The chain links TRBV13 to TRBJ2-5; TCRdb's D call, TRBD1, is unchecked because there is no DNA. The CDR3 runs 16 residues. Germline V gene lookup returns CDR1 PRHDT and CDR2 FYEKMQ (reference sequence). CDR3 in amino acids: CASSLREQGYQETQYF.

The chain employs TRBV6-6 and TRBJ2-7; the D gene TCRdb calls, TRBD1, cannot be checked with no DNA. The CDR3 loop spans 14 amino acids. Germline CDR1 reads MNHNY; CDR2 reads SVGAGI (reference sequence). CDR3 in amino acids: CASSSTEQFYEQYF.

The rearrangement joins TRBV24-1 to TRBJ2-2; the D call of TRBD1 rests on TCRdb alone, since no DNA is present to check it. The length of the CDR3 is 14 residues. The V gene's germline CDR1 is KGHDR and CDR2 SFDVKD. CDR3 protein: CATSDYRDTGELFF.

The chain carries TRBV7-2 and TRBJ1-6; checking the TCRdb D call of TRBD1 is not possible without DNA. The CDR3 runs to 14 residues. Germline V gene lookup returns CDR1 SGHTA and CDR2 FQGNSA. The CDR3 protein is CASSFLQGNSPLHF.

The chain joins TRBV5-6 to TRBJ1-1; the D gene TCRdb calls, TRBD1, cannot be checked with no DNA. CDR1 is SGHDT and CDR2 is YYEEEE in the germline V gene. The CDR3 consists of 14 residues. This chain's CDR3 is CASSLGPENTEAFF.

The chain joins TRBV5-1 to TRBJ1-1. Germline loops: CDR1 SGHRS, CDR2 YFSETQ. The CDR3 totals 14 residues. CDR3 region: CASSLLAEGGEAFF.

The chain carries TRBV20-1 and TRBJ1-2. The CDR3 has 16 residues. Germline lookup yields CDR1 DFQATT and CDR2 SNEGSKA (reference sequence). CDR3 in amino acids: CSARDGGAGGNYGYTF.

The rearrangement links TRBV4-1 to TRBJ1-2; the D call from TCRdb, TRBD1, cannot be confirmed without DNA. CDR3 size: 17 residues. Germline V lookup: CDR1 MGHRA, CDR2 YSYEKL. CDR3 region: CASSQVDFLGVNYGYTF.

The CDR3 sequence is CSARDASYEQYF. This chain joins TRBV20-1 and TRBJ2-7. Germline V gene lookup returns CDR1 DFQATT and CDR2 SNEGSKA (reference sequence). The CDR3 has 12 residues.

The chain has TRBV7-8 and TRBJ1-1. CDR3 length: 18 amino acids. Per the germline V gene, CDR1 is SGHVS and CDR2 is FQNEAQ. The CDR3 is CASSLVGGIALANTEAFF.

J is TRBJ2-1 and V is TRBV6-2 or TRBV6-3; TCRdb picks TRBD1, but there is no DNA to check that call. Germline CDR1 and CDR2: MNHEY and SVGEGT. The CDR3 covers 13 residues. The CDR3 loop is CASSQGPIQGQFF.

CDR3 region: CSIARDRGSNEQFF. The rearrangement links TRBV29-1 to TRBJ2-1; as DNA is missing, the TRBD1 call by TCRdb cannot be tested. CDR1 is SQVTM and CDR2 is ANQGSEA in the germline V gene. CDR3 size: 14 residues.